Listed below are T cell receptor beta chains from one sample, sequenced in a study of blood T cells in healthy people across ages. TCRdb passed the 5' RACE reads through MiXCR, listing each CDR3 protein once. The data contain fewer than 1,000,000 distinct CDR3 sequences, 44% of them singletons. Specimen: blood. The receptors stem from a man in his 60s in good health. Both conserved end residues are trimmed from each CDR3. The size field is filled for only some rows; it gives once, few, many or a size class.

clone size: -
V gene: TRBV10-3
CDR3 length: 11
CDR3 protein: AISPRDSYEQY

clone size: -
V gene: TRBV14
CDR3 length: 11
CDR3 protein: ASSLQGIAEQF

clone size: few
V gene: TRBV29-1
CDR3 length: 10
CDR3 protein: SVVGQTNEQF

clone size: once
V gene: TRBV20-1
CDR3 length: 9
CDR3 protein: SASSDTGAF

clone size: few
V gene: TRBV6-5
CDR3 length: 12
CDR3 protein: ASSYRQGHNEQF

clone size: few
V gene: TRBV30
CDR3 length: 15
CDR3 protein: AWSVPGGVKANYGYT

clone size: -
V gene: TRBV21-1
CDR3 length: 13
CDR3 protein: ACSKRTGGFNEQY

clone size: -
V gene: TRBV24-1
CDR3 length: 12
CDR3 protein: ATSGGQGRETQY

clone size: -
V gene: TRBV6-5
CDR3 length: 13
CDR3 protein: ASRQRGRAYNEQF

clone size: -
V gene: TRBV4-1
CDR3 length: 15
CDR3 protein: ASSPTDSPGLTDTQY

clone size: -
V gene: TRBV7-2
CDR3 length: 12
CDR3 protein: ASSTRQVQETQY

clone size: -
V gene: TRBV2
CDR3 length: 12
CDR3 protein: ASSEIGLYNEQF

clone size: -
V gene: TRBV27
CDR3 length: 16
CDR3 protein: ASSLSGTSGGPSYEQY

clone size: few
V gene: TRBV9
CDR3 length: 11
CDR3 protein: ASSVAVGYEQY

clone size: -
V gene: TRBV4-1
CDR3 length: 12
CDR3 protein: ASSQVGDLGEQF

clone size: few
V gene: TRBV6-1
CDR3 length: 14
CDR3 protein: ASSEYLAVSTDTQY

clone size: few
V gene: TRBV6-6
CDR3 length: 11
CDR3 protein: ATGTGPYNEQF

clone size: -
V gene: TRBV20-1
CDR3 length: 13
CDR3 protein: SAPDPPNGTDTQY

clone size: -
V gene: TRBV6-5
CDR3 length: 13
CDR3 protein: ASSYAFVSGSPLH

clone size: -
V gene: TRBV6-2/TRBV6-3
CDR3 length: 15
CDR3 protein: ASRTNLAGSSYNEQY

clone size: few
V gene: TRBV7-2
CDR3 length: 11
CDR3 protein: ASSLPGLNTQY

clone size: -
V gene: TRBV3-1
CDR3 length: 16
CDR3 protein: ASSQGFFGSLAKNIQY

clone size: -
V gene: TRBV6-2/TRBV6-3
CDR3 length: 14
CDR3 protein: ASSYSYRGARQPQH

clone size: -
V gene: TRBV4-3
CDR3 length: 18
CDR3 protein: ASSQVGPAASGGQSYEQY

clone size: -
V gene: TRBV4-2
CDR3 length: 13
CDR3 protein: ASSQDYRRNYGYT

clone size: few
V gene: TRBV20-1
CDR3 length: 15
CDR3 protein: SASREAGGSFQETQY

clone size: -
V gene: TRBV28
CDR3 length: 13
CDR3 protein: ASSFGQGAWDEQY

clone size: few
V gene: TRBV4-3
CDR3 length: 12
CDR3 protein: ASSQAVRAGELF

clone size: -
V gene: TRBV3-1
CDR3 length: 18
CDR3 protein: ASSLLRGWGDNSGANVLT

clone size: -
V gene: TRBV20-1
CDR3 length: 15
CDR3 protein: SARDGPEKSSYNEQF

clone size: -
V gene: TRBV5-1
CDR3 length: 13
CDR3 protein: ASSLATGTPDTQY

clone size: -
V gene: TRBV3-1
CDR3 length: 12
CDR3 protein: ASSQDLRGSPLH

clone size: few
V gene: TRBV29-1
CDR3 length: 12
CDR3 protein: SVESQSSTREQF

clone size: -
V gene: TRBV6-6
CDR3 length: 11
CDR3 protein: ASSYPGSYEQF

clone size: -
V gene: TRBV3-1
CDR3 length: 13
CDR3 protein: ASSQDGTGIYEQY

clone size: few
V gene: TRBV10-3
CDR3 length: 11
CDR3 protein: AIKTGHNQPQH

clone size: -
V gene: TRBV7-9
CDR3 length: 11
CDR3 protein: ASSLGDLYGCT

clone size: -
V gene: TRBV6-2/TRBV6-3
CDR3 length: 12
CDR3 protein: ASSGDRKFYGYT

clone size: few
V gene: TRBV7-9
CDR3 length: 13
CDR3 protein: ASSLGGGAVETQY

clone size: -
V gene: TRBV12-3/TRBV12-4
CDR3 length: 12
CDR3 protein: ASSLAGRGQPQH

clone size: -
V gene: TRBV7-3
CDR3 length: 12
CDR3 protein: ASSLMAGVDTQY

clone size: -
V gene: TRBV18
CDR3 length: 9
CDR3 protein: ASYGDSEAF

clone size: few
V gene: TRBV7-9
CDR3 length: 14
CDR3 protein: ASSAYSGTGAYEQY

clone size: few
V gene: TRBV2
CDR3 length: 11
CDR3 protein: ASSEGRMSPQH

clone size: -
V gene: TRBV28
CDR3 length: 11
CDR3 protein: ASRVGVLYEQY

clone size: few
V gene: TRBV20-1
CDR3 length: 10
CDR3 protein: SASQGVETQY

clone size: few
V gene: TRBV15
CDR3 length: 15
CDR3 protein: ATSSGDRGLVNEKLF

clone size: -
V gene: TRBV4-3
CDR3 length: 15
CDR3 protein: ASSQPTRGAFTDTQY

clone size: -
V gene: TRBV7-2
CDR3 length: 14
CDR3 protein: ASSLRGGPSTDTQY

clone size: -
V gene: TRBV29-1
CDR3 length: 12
CDR3 protein: SAGAGQGAFEQY

clone size: -
V gene: TRBV12-3/TRBV12-4
CDR3 length: 12
CDR3 protein: ASRPNGVRSEAF

clone size: -
V gene: TRBV20-1
CDR3 length: 13
CDR3 protein: SARKNRGNTGELF

clone size: -
V gene: TRBV5-5
CDR3 length: 9
CDR3 protein: ASHRTYEQY